What follows are 10 T cell receptor beta chains derived from one specimen sequenced in a study of early T cells in non-severe SARS-CoV-2 infection. One entry per CDR3 protein results from TCRdb running MiXCR on the 5' RACE reads. The repertoire includes 85,000 to 100,000 distinct CDR3 sequences, under 15% of them detected once, and approximately 2% sits in the top ten. Material: whole blood. These receptors all stem from an adult who was a healthcare worker with PCR-confirmed SARS-CoV-2 infection or an uninfected control (not recorded which).

The chain recombines TRBV2 with TRBJ2-7; TRBD2 is a possible D gene (7 bases). This CDR3 contains 13 residues. Trimming cost V 4 bases and J 4 bases, with 11 bases left between them. CDR1 is SNHLY, CDR2 FYNNEI, per germline. CDR3 in DNA: TGTGCCAGCAGTGCGGGGGGCCAATACGAGCAGTACTTC. Protein product: CASSAGGQYEQYF.

This clonotype showed up just a few times. The chain links TRBV11-2 to TRBJ2-5; D not resolved. CDR1 is SGHAT and CDR2 is FQNNGV in the germline V gene. Deletions cut 7 bases from V and 2 bases from J, with 11 bases between. The CDR3 totals 13 residues. CDR3 loop: CASNKAEQETQYF. The CDR3 DNA is TGTGCCAGCAATAAGGCGGAGCAAGAGACCCAGTACTTC.

For this clonotype: The germline gene is not matched at one end of the junction; a read error may be the cause. The chain employs TRBV2 and TRBJ2-3; D unclear. The CDR3 spans 15 residues. In germline, CDR1 is SNHLY, CDR2 FYNNEI. CDR3 sequence reads: CTSSGPLRAGDTQYF. The DNA for the CDR3 is TGTACCAGCAGTGGCCCTCTCCGGGCCGGAGATACGCAGTATTTT.

The chain recombines TRBV6-6 with TRBJ2-3, with TRBD1 matching over 7 bases. The CDR3 extends over 16 amino acids. V was clipped by 4 bases and J by 4 bases; unmatched bases: 11. CDR1 is MNHNY and CDR2 is SVGAGI in the germline V gene (reference sequence). CDR3 in amino acids: CASSFPPRQGPDTQYF. The CDR3 coding sequence is TGTGCCAGCAGTTTCCCGCCTCGACAGGGCCCAGATACGCAGTATTTT.

The V gene is TRBV6-2 or TRBV6-3, the J gene TRBJ2-3; perhaps TRBD1 as D (5 bases). The ends were cut back, 7 bases at V and 2 bases at J, with 10 bases in the middle. The CDR3 totals 13 residues. Germline CDR1 is MNHEY and CDR2 is SVGEGT. The CDR3 loop is CASNQGHTDTQYF. The CDR3 DNA reads TGTGCCAGCAACCAGGGCCACACAGATACGCAGTATTTT.

This clonotype came up a few times. This sequence joins TRBV10-3 and TRBJ2-2; no clear D. Germline V CDR1 and CDR2: ENHRY, SYGVKD. The CDR3 spans 12 residues. V lost 6 bases and J lost 5, with 7 bases in between. The DNA for the CDR3 is TGTGCCATCAGCGATTCAACCGGGGAGCTGTTTTTT. Protein product: CAISDSTGELFF.

This clonotype appeared many times. The chain links TRBV2 to TRBJ1-1; no firm D call. V lost 7 bases to trimming and J lost 3 bases, with 9 bases between them. Germline V gene lookup returns CDR1 SNHLY and CDR2 FYNNEI. CDR3 length equals 12 residues. DNA for the CDR3: TGTGCCAGCAACCTGGACTACACTGAAGCTTTCTTT. Protein: CASNLDYTEAFF.

This clonotype has more than one count but fewer than ten. The chain links TRBV7-6 to TRBJ2-1, with 8 nucleotides matching TRBD1. Looked up from germline, CDR1 is SGHVS and CDR2 is FNYEAQ. V lost 1 base to trimming and J lost 6 bases; unmatched junction nucleotides: 5. This CDR3 spans 15 amino acids. The CDR3 sequence: CASSLGQGSGNEQFF. The DNA for the CDR3 is TGTGCCAGCAGCTTAGGACAGGGGTCGGGCAATGAGCAGTTCTTC.

The chain combines TRBV20-1 with TRBJ1-2, with D hard to call. The CDR3 loop spans 12 amino acids. Trimming took 3 bases from V and 1 from J, leaving 6 bases between them. CDR1 and CDR2 from the germline V gene are DFQATT and SNEGSKA (reference sequence). The CDR3 region is CSASQNNYGYTF. The CDR3 DNA follows: TGCAGTGCTAGTCAGAATAACTATGGCTACACCTTC.

This clonotype appeared a few times. The V call is TRBV14, the J call TRBJ2-4; D remains ambiguous. From germline, CDR1 is SGHDN and CDR2 FVKESK. The length of the CDR3 is 13 residues. The V end was cut by 3 bases, the J end by 7 bases, with 10 bases between. This CDR3 is CASSQTGVNIQYF. DNA of the CDR3: TGTGCCAGCAGCCAGACGGGTGTCAACATTCAGTACTTC.